What follows is one TCR beta chain and its context. The data were obtained in a study of blood T cell repertoires in COVID-19. As for the study in general: The samples span acute and convalescent COVID-19 from the United States, Italy and Spain. The analysed material was cDNA or gDNA that came from T cells, B-cell-depleted T cells, or PBMCs.

In the study's own analysis: Researchers report that nucleated cell counts were estimated from reference gene primer amplification. The data were produced by immunoSEQ multiplex PCR, yet TCRdb's version contains in-frame clones alone and is incomplete. V and J calls plus clone size are reproduced from that table; the DNA served to infer D and trimming. Among under 300,000 clones listed, around nine tenths were seen once. This receptor was taken from a woman in her forties who had recovered from COVID-19. Sequenced material: peripheral blood.

The CDR3 is CASTPGVGGQETQYF. DNA of the CDR3: TGTGCCAGCACCCCGGGGGTTGGCGGCCAAGAGACCCAGTACTTC. The chain is built from TRBV6-6 and TRBJ2-5, with D maybe TRBD2 (6 bases). This CDR3 has 15 amino acids. V was trimmed by 7 bases and J by 1 base, leaving 16 bases between them. Germline CDR1 and CDR2: MNHNY and SVGAGI (reference sequence).